One TCR beta chain is described in this entry. Its antigen remains unidentified. The sample originates from a study of regulatory T cells in long-lasting Graves disease. Broader study findings: Persistent patients shared more public clonotypes (fewer than 3,000) than newly diagnosed patients (approximately 1,000).

Relying on iRepertoire HTBI primers and Arm-PCR of CDR3 regions, the team built TCR beta libraries. Using its own MiXCR run on the multiplex PCR reads, TCRdb lists one record per CDR3 protein. Here the sample spans fewer than 450,000 distinct CDR3 sequences, more than 20% being singletons. The time point here: persistent/refractory GD, antithyroid drugs over 5 years with positive TRAb. Isolated PBMC RNA provided the starting material for the TCR library. The material was peripheral blood mononuclear cells (PBMCs), obtained when the disease was refractory, from a patient treated with antithyroid drugs. This receptor was obtained from a female donor with Graves disease.

As DNA, the CDR3 is TGTGCCAGCTGGAGCTTCGAAGGGGCCAGAGAGACCCAGTACTTC. This codes for CASWSFEGARETQYF. The chain carries TRBV18 and TRBJ2-5, with D maybe TRBD1 (5 bases). Germline assignment: CDR1 KGHSH and CDR2 LQKENI. The CDR3 is 15 amino acids. The V end lost 7 bases, the J end lost 4 bases, and 19 bases lay between the germline ends.